These 2 T cell receptor beta chains originate from one sample sequenced in a study of T cells in Graves' hyperthyroidism and ophthalmopathy. RNA transcripts were the template for amplifying TCR beta CDR3 regions. RT-PCR in the first round (using the HTBI primer set) targeted the TCR CDR3. MiXCR was run by TCRdb on the multiplex PCR reads, yielding one entry per CDR3 protein. The sample consists of about 420,000 distinct CDR3 sequences, approximately 14% of them appearing once. The sequenced sample consisted of blood. The receptors stem from a woman under 30 with Graves' hyperthyroidism.

This clonotype came up a few times. The rearrangement links TRBV13 to TRBJ2-3; D is unclear. The V gene's germline CDR1 is PRHDT and CDR2 FYEKMQ (reference sequence). The CDR3 sequence is 13 residues long. V dropped 10 bases and J dropped 3 bases, with 14 bases sitting between them. The CDR3: CATPNLRTDTQYF. In DNA form, the CDR3 reads TGTGCCACCCCGAATCTCCGGACAGATACGCAGTATTTT.

The genes are TRBV19 and TRBJ1-2, with a possible D match to TRBD1 (5 bases). The V end was cut by 5 bases, the J end by 6 bases, with 16 bases between. The CDR3 runs 14 residues. Germline assignment: CDR1 LNHDA and CDR2 SQIVND (reference sequence). CDR3 sequence (DNA): TGTGCCAGTAGTTTCCGACACGGGACGGATGGCTACACCTTC. It yields the protein CASSFRHGTDGYTF. The full variable domain, with the rest looked up from reference TRBV19 and TRBJ1-2, is DGGITQSPKYLFRKEGQNVTLSCEQNLNHDAMYWYRQDPGQGLRLIYYSQIVNDFQKGDIAEGYSVSREKKESFPLTVTSAQKNPTAFYLCASSFRHGTDGYTFGSGTRLTVV.